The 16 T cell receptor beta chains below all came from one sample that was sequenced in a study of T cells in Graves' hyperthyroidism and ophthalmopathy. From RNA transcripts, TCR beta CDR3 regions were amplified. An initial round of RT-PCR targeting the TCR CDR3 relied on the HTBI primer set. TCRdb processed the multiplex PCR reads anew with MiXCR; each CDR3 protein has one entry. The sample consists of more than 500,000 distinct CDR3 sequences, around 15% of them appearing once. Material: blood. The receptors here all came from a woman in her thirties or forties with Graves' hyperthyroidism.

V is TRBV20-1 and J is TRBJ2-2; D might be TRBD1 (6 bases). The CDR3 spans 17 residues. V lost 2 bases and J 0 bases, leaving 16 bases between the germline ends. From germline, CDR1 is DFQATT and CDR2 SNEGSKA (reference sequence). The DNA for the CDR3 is TGCAGTGCTAGATTCCCTACCGGACAGACGAACACCGGGGAGCTGTTTTTT. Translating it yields CSARFPTGQTNTGELFF.

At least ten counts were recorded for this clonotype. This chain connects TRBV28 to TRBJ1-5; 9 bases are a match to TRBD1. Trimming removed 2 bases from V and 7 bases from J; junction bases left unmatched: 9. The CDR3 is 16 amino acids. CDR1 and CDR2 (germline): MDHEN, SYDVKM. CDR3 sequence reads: CASSLPEGQGNQPQHF. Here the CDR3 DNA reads TGTGCCAGCAGTTTACCTGAGGGACAGGGAAACCAGCCCCAGCATTTT.

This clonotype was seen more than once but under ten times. The CDR3 loop reads CSATDADRNNEQFF. The CDR3, as DNA: TGCAGTGCCACAGACGCGGACAGAAACAATGAGCAGTTCTTC. V is TRBV20-1 and J is TRBJ2-1, with TRBD1 as a possible D gene (6 bases). Germline lookup yields CDR1 DFQATT and CDR2 SNEGSKA (reference sequence). The ends were cut back, 6 bases at V and 5 bases at J, with 17 bases in the middle. The CDR3 covers 14 residues.

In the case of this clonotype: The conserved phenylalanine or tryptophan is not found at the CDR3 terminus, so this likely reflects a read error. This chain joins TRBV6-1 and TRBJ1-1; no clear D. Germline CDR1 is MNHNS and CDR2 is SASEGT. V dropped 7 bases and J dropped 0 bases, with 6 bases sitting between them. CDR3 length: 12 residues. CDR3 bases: TGTGCCAGCAAACAGATGAACACTGAAGCTTTCCTT. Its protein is CASKQMNTEAFL.

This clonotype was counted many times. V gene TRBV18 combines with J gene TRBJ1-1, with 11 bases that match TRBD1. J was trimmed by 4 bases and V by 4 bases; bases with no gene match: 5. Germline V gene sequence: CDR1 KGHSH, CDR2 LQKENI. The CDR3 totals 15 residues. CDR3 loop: CASSRTGGAGTEAFF. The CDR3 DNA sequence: TGTGCCAGCTCACGGACAGGGGGCGCGGGCACTGAAGCTTTCTTT.

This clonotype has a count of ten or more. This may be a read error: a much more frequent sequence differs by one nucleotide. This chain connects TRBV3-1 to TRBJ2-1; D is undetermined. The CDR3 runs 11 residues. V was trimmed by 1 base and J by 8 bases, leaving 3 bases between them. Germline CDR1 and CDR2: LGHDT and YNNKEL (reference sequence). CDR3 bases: TGTGCCAGCAGCCAAGTGCATGAGCAGTTCTTC. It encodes CASSQVHEQFF.

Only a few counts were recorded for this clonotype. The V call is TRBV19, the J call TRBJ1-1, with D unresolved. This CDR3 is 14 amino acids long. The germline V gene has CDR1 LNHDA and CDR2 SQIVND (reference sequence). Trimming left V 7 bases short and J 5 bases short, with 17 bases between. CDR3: CASKESRGRTEAFF. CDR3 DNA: TGTGCCAGTAAGGAGAGCCGAGGAAGGACTGAAGCTTTCTTT.

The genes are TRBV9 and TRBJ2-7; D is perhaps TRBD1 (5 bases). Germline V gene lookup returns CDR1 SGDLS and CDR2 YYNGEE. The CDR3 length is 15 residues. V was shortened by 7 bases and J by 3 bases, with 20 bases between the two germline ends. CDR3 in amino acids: CASVTMRQSNYEQYF. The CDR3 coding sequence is TGTGCCAGCGTAACCATGCGACAGTCTAACTACGAGCAGTACTTC.

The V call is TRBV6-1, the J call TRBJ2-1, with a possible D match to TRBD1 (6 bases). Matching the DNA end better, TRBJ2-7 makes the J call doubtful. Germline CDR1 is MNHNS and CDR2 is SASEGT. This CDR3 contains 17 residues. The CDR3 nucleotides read TGTGCCAGCAGTGATATAACCGGCAGGGGTGCCTACAATGAGCAGTACTTC. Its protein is CASSDITGRGAYNEQYF.

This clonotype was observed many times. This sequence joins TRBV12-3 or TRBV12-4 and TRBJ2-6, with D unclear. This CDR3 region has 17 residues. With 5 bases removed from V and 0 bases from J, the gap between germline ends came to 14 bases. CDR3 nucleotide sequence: TGTGCCAGCAGTCCTAGGGATCCATTCTCTGGGGCCAACGTCCTGACTTTC. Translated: CASSPRDPFSGANVLTF.

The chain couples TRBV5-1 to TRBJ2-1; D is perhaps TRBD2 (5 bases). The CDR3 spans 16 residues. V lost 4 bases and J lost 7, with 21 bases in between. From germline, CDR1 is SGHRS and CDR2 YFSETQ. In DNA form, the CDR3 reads TGCGCCAGCAGCGCAACTAGTCCCTTCGGCGGTAATGAGCAGTTCTTC. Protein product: CASSATSPFGGNEQFF.

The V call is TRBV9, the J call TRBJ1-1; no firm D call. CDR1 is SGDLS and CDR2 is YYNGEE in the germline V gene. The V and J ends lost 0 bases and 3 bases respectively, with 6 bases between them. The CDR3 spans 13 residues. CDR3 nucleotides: TGTGCCAGCAGCGTAGCGCCAGACACTGAAGCTTTCTTT. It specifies CASSVAPDTEAFF.

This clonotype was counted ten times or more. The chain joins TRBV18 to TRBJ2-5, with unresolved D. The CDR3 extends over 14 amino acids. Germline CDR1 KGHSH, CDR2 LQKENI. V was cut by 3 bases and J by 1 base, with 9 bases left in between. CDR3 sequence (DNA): TGTGCCAGCTCACCGACGGCTATCCAAGAGACCCAGTACTTC. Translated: CASSPTAIQETQYF.

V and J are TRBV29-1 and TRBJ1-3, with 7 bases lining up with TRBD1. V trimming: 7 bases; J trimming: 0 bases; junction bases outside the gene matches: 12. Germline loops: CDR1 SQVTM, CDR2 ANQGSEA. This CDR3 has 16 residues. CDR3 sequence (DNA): TGCAGCGCTCGCTCGGGACAGTCCTACTCTGGAAACACCATATATTTT. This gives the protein CSARSGQSYSGNTIYF.

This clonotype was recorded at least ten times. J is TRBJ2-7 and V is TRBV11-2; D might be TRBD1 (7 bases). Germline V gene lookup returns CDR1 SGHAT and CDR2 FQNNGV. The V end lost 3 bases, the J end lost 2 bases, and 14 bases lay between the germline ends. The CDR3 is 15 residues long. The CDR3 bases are TGTGCCAGCAGCTTGGGCAGGGGGGTCCCCTACGAGCAGTACTTC. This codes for CASSLGRGVPYEQYF.

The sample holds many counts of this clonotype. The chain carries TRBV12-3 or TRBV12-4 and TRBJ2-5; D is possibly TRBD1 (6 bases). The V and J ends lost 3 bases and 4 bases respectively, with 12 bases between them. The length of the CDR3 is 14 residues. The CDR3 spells CASSFGQGTETQYF. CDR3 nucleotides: TGTGCCAGCAGTTTCGGCCAGGGGACAGAGACCCAGTACTTC.